The rows below give T cell receptor beta chains drawn from one sample of a study of blood T cell repertoires in COVID-19. Repertoires were generated with immunoSEQ multiplex PCR, while TCRdb's copy carries only in-frame clones and drops some. The table records about 380,000 clones, 90% of them present only once. Input material: peripheral blood. The receptors originated from a young man with active or convalescent COVID-19. Both conserved end residues are part of each CDR3. A D gene is named only where the DNA matches it firmly. Some rows mark clone size as missing; the rest say once, few, many or name a class of expanded clone.

cdr3_length j_call clone_size d_call v_call cdr3_nt cdr3_aa
14 TRBJ1-1 NA NA TRBV19 TGTGCCAGTAGTATAGCAGGGGTGGGCACTGAAGCTTTCTTT CASSIAGVGTEAFF
18 TRBJ1-2 NA TRBD1 TRBV2 TGTGCCAGCACCGCCTTCCCCCCAGGACAGGGCGAAAACTATGGCTACACCTTC CASTAFPPGQGENYGYTF
14 TRBJ2-5 NA TRBD2 TRBV6-6 TGTGCCAGCAGTAAACCGGGGGGAGGTGAGACCCAGTACTTC CASSKPGGGETQYF
14 TRBJ2-3 NA NA TRBV6-5 TGTGCCAGCAGTTACTCCCACACCACAGATACGCAGTATTTT CASSYSHTTDTQYF
11 TRBJ1-1 NA NA TRBV29-1 TGCAGCGTCGTCGTGAACACTGAAGCTTTCTTT CSVVVNTEAFF
18 TRBJ2-7 NA TRBD1 TRBV4-3 TGCGCCAGCAGCCAAGATCTACTTGCGACAGGGACCTCCTACGAGCAGTACTTC CASSQDLLATGTSYEQYF
15 TRBJ2-7 NA TRBD1 TRBV5-8 TGTGCCAGCAGCCCGGACAGGGGACGACCCTACGAGCAGTACTTC CASSPDRGRPYEQYF
13 TRBJ1-1 many NA TRBV9 TGTGCCAGCAGCCCGCGGGGACGGGGTGAAGCTTTCTTT CASSPRGRGEAFF
13 TRBJ1-1 NA TRBD1 TRBV5-1 TGCGCCAGCAGCTATGGACAGGACCTTGGCGCTTTCTTT CASSYGQDLGAFF
14 TRBJ2-7 NA NA TRBV5-5 TGTGCCAGCAGCTTGGTGGGGACACCCTACGAGCAGTACTTC CASSLVGTPYEQYF
11 TRBJ2-3 NA NA TRBV6-5 TGTGCCAGCAAGACTCGGGATACGCAGTATTTT CASKTRDTQYF
13 TRBJ1-2 NA TRBD1 TRBV28 TGTGCCAGCAGTTTGACAGGGGGCTATGGCTACACCTTC CASSLTGGYGYTF
15 TRBJ1-4 NA NA TRBV4-3 TGCGCCAGCAGCCAAAGACAGATTCCTAATGAAAAACTGTTTTTT CASSQRQIPNEKLFF
11 TRBJ1-1 NA NA TRBV20-1 TGCAGTGCTAGAGATCAGGGCGGAGCTTTCTTT CSARDQGGAFF
14 TRBJ2-5 NA NA TRBV14 TGTGCCAGCAGCCAAGTCCCAGTCCAAGAGACCCAGTACTTC CASSQVPVQETQYF
15 TRBJ2-5 few NA TRBV19 TGTGCCAGTAGTATCACGGCAGGGGGACTGGAGACCCAGTACTTC CASSITAGGLETQYF
13 TRBJ1-1 NA NA TRBV29-1 TGCAGCGTTGGGGGCAGGACGAACACTGAAGCTTTCTTT CSVGGRTNTEAFF
12 TRBJ2-7 NA NA TRBV29-1 TGCAGCGGCGGGCAAGTACCGGGGGAGCAGTACTTC CSGGQVPGEQYF
15 TRBJ1-4 NA TRBD1 TRBV28 TGTGCCAGCACCGCACAGGGGTTCATGGGCGAAAAACTGTTTTTT CASTAQGFMGEKLFF
12 TRBJ2-1 NA TRBD1 TRBV29-1 TGCAGCGTTCACAGGGGGAAATGGGAGCAGTTCTTC CSVHRGKWEQFF
17 TRBJ2-7 NA TRBD1 TRBV3-1/TRBV3-2 TGTGCCAGCAGCCTTACCGGGACAGGGACAGGCCCCTACGAGCAGTACTTC CASSLTGTGTGPYEQYF
16 TRBJ2-1 NA TRBD2 TRBV5-6 TGTGCCAGCAGCTTCGGACTAGCGGGATTCTACAATGAGCAGTTCTTC CASSFGLAGFYNEQFF
15 TRBJ2-7 NA NA TRBV10-3 TGTGCCATCAGTGACCCAGCGGGCGTGATGTACGAGCAGTACTTC CAISDPAGVMYEQYF
15 TRBJ1-1 NA TRBD1 TRBV4-1 TGCGCCAGCAGCCAATACAACAGGGGTGACACTGAAGCTTTCTTT CASSQYNRGDTEAFF
19 TRBJ1-4 few TRBD1 TRBV7-6 TGTGCCAGCAGCTTAGCCGGGACAGGGGGCCTCCTGGGGGATGAAAAACTGTTTTTT CASSLAGTGGLLGDEKLFF
13 TRBJ2-7 NA TRBD1 TRBV28 TGTGCCAGCAGTCGACAGGGGTTTAACGAGCAGTACTTC CASSRQGFNEQYF
15 TRBJ1-4 NA NA TRBV27 TGTGCCAGCAGGATCCGCGGGGGAACTAATGAAAAACTGTTTTTT CASRIRGGTNEKLFF
18 TRBJ2-7 NA TRBD1 TRBV6-2/TRBV6-3 TGTGCCAGCGGCCAAGTTCCCGGGACAGGGGTACGATTCTACGAGCAGTACTTC CASGQVPGTGVRFYEQYF
13 TRBJ2-7 NA NA TRBV6-5 TGTGCCAGCGATCGAGGATTTCGGTACGAGCAGTACTTC CASDRGFRYEQYF
13 TRBJ1-1 NA NA TRBV11-2 TGTGCCAGCAGCTTACGAGAGAACACTGAAGCTTTCTTT CASSLRENTEAFF
16 TRBJ2-5 NA TRBD2 TRBV3-1/TRBV3-2 TGTGCCAGCAGCCCCTTAGCGGGCAAAGGCCAAGAGACCCAGTACTTC CASSPLAGKGQETQYF
15 TRBJ2-1 NA NA TRBV7-9 TGTGCCAGCAGCTCGGGACAAAACGACTTCGATGAGCAGTTCTTC CASSSGQNDFDEQFF
15 TRBJ2-1 NA NA TRBV5-4 TGTGCCAGCAGGCGAGCGGACCAGCCCTACAATGAGCAGTTCTTC CASRRADQPYNEQFF
14 TRBJ1-1 NA NA TRBV9 TGTGCCAGCAGCGTAGAATCTTCGAACACTGAAGCTTTCTTT CASSVESSNTEAFF
15 TRBJ1-3 NA TRBD1 TRBV5-1 TGCGCCAGCAGCGCACAGGGGAAGGCTGGAAACACCATATATTTT CASSAQGKAGNTIYF
17 TRBJ2-1 NA TRBD2 TRBV7-2 TGTGCCAGCAGCTTAGCGACGGGAGGGCCTCGGGTCAATGAGCAGTTCTTC CASSLATGGPRVNEQFF
13 TRBJ2-7 NA NA TRBV28 TGTGCCAGCAGGGGCAGGGTGTCCTACGAGCAGTACTTC CASRGRVSYEQYF